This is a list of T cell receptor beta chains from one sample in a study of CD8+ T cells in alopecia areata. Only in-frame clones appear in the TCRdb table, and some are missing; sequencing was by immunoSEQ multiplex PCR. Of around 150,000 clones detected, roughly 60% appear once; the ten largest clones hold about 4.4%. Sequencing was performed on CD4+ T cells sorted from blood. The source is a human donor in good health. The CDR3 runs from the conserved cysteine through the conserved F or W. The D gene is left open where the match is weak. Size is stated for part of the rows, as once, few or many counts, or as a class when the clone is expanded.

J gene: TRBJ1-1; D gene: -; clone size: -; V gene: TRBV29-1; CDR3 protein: CSASLGGTEAFF; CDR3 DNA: TGCAGCGCCTCACTGGGGGGAACTGAAGCTTTCTTT
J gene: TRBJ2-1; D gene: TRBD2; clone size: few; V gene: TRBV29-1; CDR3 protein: CSVEPTSGTHNEQFF; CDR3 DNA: TGCAGCGTTGAACCGACTAGCGGGACCCACAATGAGCAGTTCTTC
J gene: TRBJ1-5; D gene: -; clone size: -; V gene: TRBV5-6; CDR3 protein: CASSPYSGMRNQPQHF; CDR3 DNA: TGTGCCAGCAGTCCTTATTCAGGGATGCGCAATCAGCCCCAGCATTTT
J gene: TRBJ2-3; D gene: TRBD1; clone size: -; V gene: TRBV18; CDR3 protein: CASSPIKGQGRTDTQYF; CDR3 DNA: TGTGCCAGCTCACCCATAAAGGGACAGGGGCGCACAGATACGCAGTATTTT
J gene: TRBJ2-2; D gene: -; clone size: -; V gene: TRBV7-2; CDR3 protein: CASSRAGINTGELFF; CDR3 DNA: TGTGCCAGCAGCCGAGCCGGGATTAACACCGGGGAGCTGTTTTTT
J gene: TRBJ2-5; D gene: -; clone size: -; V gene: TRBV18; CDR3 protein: CASSPGFQETQYF; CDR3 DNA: TGTGCCAGCTCACCAGGGTTCCAAGAGACCCAGTACTTC
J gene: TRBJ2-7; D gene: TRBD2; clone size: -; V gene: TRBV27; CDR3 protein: CASSLRLAGGPAYEQYF; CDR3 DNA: TGTGCCAGCAGTTTACGTCTAGCGGGAGGGCCCGCCTACGAGCAGTACTTC
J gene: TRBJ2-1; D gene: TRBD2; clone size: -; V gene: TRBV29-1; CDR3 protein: CSVEGGTSGYYNEQFF; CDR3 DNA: TGCAGCGTTGAGGGAGGTACTAGCGGATACTACAATGAGCAGTTCTTC
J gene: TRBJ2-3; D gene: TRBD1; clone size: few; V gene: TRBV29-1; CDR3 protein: CSVEGDRGHPDTQYF; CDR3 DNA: TGCAGCGTTGAAGGGGACAGGGGGCATCCAGATACGCAGTATTTT
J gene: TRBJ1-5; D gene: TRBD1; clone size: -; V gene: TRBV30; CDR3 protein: CAWNRGINQPQHF; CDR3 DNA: TGTGCCTGGAACAGGGGGATCAATCAGCCCCAGCATTTT
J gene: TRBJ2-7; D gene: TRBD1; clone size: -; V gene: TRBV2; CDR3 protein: CASTDSGTEDYEQYF; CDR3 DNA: TGTGCCAGCACTGATTCCGGGACAGAAGACTACGAGCAGTACTTC
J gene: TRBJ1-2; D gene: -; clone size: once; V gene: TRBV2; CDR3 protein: CASSEGIYGYTF; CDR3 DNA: TGCGCCAGCAGTGAAGGGATCTATGGCTACACCTTC
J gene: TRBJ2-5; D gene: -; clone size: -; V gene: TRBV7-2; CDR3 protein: CASSLAGRETQYF; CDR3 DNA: TGTGCCAGCAGCTTAGCAGGGCGAGAGACCCAGTACTTC
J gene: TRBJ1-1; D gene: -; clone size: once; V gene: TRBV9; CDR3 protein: CASSVGIVNTEAFF; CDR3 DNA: TGTGCCAGCAGCGTAGGAATAGTGAACACTGAAGCTTTCTTT
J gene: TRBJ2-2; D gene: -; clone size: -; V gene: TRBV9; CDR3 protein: CASQGNTGELFF; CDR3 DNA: TGTGCCAGCCAGGGGAACACCGGGGAGCTGTTTTTT
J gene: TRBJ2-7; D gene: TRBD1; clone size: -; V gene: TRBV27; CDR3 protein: CASRRTGGYEQYF; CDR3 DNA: TGTGCCAGCAGGCGAACAGGGGGCTACGAGCAGTACTTC
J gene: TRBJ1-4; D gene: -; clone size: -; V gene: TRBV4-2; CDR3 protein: CASSQTGKNEKLFF; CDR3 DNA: TGTGCCAGCAGCCAGACAGGAAAGAATGAAAAACTGTTTTTT
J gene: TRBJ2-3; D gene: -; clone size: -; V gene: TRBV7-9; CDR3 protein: CASSIDSHTQYF; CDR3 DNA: TGTGCCAGCAGCATCGACTCCCATACGCAGTATTTT
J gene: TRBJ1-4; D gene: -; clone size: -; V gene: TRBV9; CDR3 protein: CASSVREGVNEKLFF; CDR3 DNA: TGTGCCAGCAGCGTTCGGGAAGGAGTAAATGAAAAACTGTTTTTT
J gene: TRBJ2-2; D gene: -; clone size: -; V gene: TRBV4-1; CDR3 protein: CASSQGWGRRGELFF; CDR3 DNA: TGCGCCAGCAGCCAAGGTTGGGGGCGGAGAGGGGAGCTGTTTTTT
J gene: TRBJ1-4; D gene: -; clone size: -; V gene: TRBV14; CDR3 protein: CASSPQGWNEKLFF; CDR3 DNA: TGTGCCAGCAGCCCGCAGGGGTGGAATGAAAAACTGTTTTTT
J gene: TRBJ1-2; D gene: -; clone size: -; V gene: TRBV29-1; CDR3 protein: CSVETGNGYTF; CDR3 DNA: TGCAGCGTTGAAACCGGGAATGGCTACACCTTC
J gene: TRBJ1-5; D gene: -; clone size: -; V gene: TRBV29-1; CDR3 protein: CSVASGRAQPQHF; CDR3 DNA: TGCAGCGTTGCATCCGGACGAGCTCAGCCCCAGCATTTT
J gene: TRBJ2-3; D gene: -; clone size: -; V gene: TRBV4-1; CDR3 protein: CASSITAGSTDTQYF; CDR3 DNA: TGCGCCAGCAGCATAACAGCCGGTAGCACAGATACGCAGTATTTT
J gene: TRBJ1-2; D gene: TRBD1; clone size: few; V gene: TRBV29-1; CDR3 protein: CSVPRTGDTNYGYTF; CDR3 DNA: TGCAGCGTCCCCCGGACAGGAGATACCAACTATGGCTACACCTTC
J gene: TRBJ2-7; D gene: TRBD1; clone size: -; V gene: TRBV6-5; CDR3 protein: CASRPDRGNYEQYF; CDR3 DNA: TGTGCCAGCAGGCCCGACAGGGGGAATTACGAGCAGTACTTC
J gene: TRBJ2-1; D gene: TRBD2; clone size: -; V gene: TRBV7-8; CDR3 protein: CASSSKRTSGRFNEQFF; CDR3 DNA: TGTGCCAGCAGCTCAAAAAGGACTAGCGGGAGATTCAATGAGCAGTTCTTC